This TCR beta chain emerged from a study of blood T cell repertoires in COVID-19. Study summary: Specimens from acute and convalescent COVID-19 originated in the United States, Italy and Spain. The analysed material was cDNA or gDNA that came from T cells, B-cell-depleted T cells, or PBMCs.

Germline CDR1 and CDR2: SGHRS and YFSETQ. J was trimmed by 6 bases and V by 4 bases; bases with no gene match: 10. This CDR3 spans 15 amino acids. The authors' processing: It was from reference gene primer amplification that nucleated cell counts were estimated. Data came from immunoSEQ multiplex PCR; TCRdb stores just in-frame clones and leaves some out. The V and J calls and clone size come from that table; D and trimming were worked out from the DNA. This table holds approximately 210,000 clones, roughly 84% found once. The clonotype originates from a woman aged 80 or over with acute or convalescent COVID-19. The chain joins TRBV5-1 to TRBJ2-3; TRBD1 agrees at 8 bases. Sequenced sample: peripheral blood. CDR3 amino acids: CASSARTGPDDTQYF. The CDR3 DNA is TGCGCCAGCAGCGCCCGGACAGGGCCCGATGATACGCAGTATTTT.